These 6 T cell receptor beta chains came from one sample sequenced in a study of PD-L1 blockade in urothelial cancer. Repertoires were generated with immunoSEQ multiplex PCR, while TCRdb's copy carries only in-frame clones and drops some. The profile shows around 79,000 clones, approximately 80% of them singletons. The time point was: pretreatment peripheral blood. This sample comprised PBMCs, obtained around atezolizumab (anti-PD-L1) treatment. The receptors here all came from a man in his forties or fifties with urothelial cancer.

The chain uses TRBV6-5 and TRBJ1-3; 8 nucleotides line up with TRBD1. The CDR3 contains 15 residues. Per germline, CDR1 MNHEY and CDR2 SVGAGI. The ends lost 6 bases at V and 7 bases at J; junction bases unmatched: 11. The CDR3: CASSYLRQGRNTIYF. CDR3 DNA sequence: TGTGCCAGCAGCTACCTAAGACAGGGGAGGAACACCATATATTTT.

V and J are TRBV9 and TRBJ2-5; D possibly corresponds to TRBD2 (5 bases). The V and J ends lost 4 bases and 1 base respectively, with 11 bases between them. The CDR3 length is 14 residues. CDR1 SGDLS and CDR2 YYNGEE come from the germline V gene. As DNA, the CDR3 is TGTGCCAGCAGCACCCTCGGGGTCCAAGAGACCCAGTACTTC. Residues: CASSTLGVQETQYF.

The chain is built from TRBV7-9 and TRBJ2-1; 7 bases align to TRBD2. Germline V CDR1 and CDR2: SEHNR, FQNEAQ (reference sequence). The CDR3 is made up of 13 amino acids. V was clipped by 5 bases and J by 6 bases; unmatched bases: 4. The chain's CDR3 is CASSVGLSNEQFF. The CDR3 DNA follows: TGTGCCAGCAGCGTGGGACTATCCAATGAGCAGTTCTTC.

The chain joins TRBV6-6 to TRBJ2-7; 10 positions agree with TRBD1. The CDR3 spans 13 residues. Germline V gives CDR1 MNHNY, CDR2 SVGAGI (reference sequence). V lost 6 bases and J lost 4; bases outside the gene matches: 3. CDR3 sequence: CASRSGQGYEQYF. DNA for the CDR3: TGTGCCAGCAGGTCGGGACAGGGGTACGAGCAGTACTTC.

V gene TRBV5-1 combines with J gene TRBJ2-5, with 9 bases lining up with TRBD1. The CDR3 is made up of 14 amino acids. V lost 1 base to trimming and J lost 5 bases; unmatched junction nucleotides: 3. The V gene's germline CDR1 is SGHRS and CDR2 YFSETQ. The CDR3 DNA reads TGCGCCAGCAGCTTGCCGACAGGGGGGGAGACCCAGTACTTC. Its protein product is CASSLPTGGETQYF.

The genes are TRBV23-1 and TRBJ1-1, with 11 bases aligning to TRBD1. TRBV23-1 is reported as an ORF; its role is uncertain. The CDR3 runs 17 residues. V was clipped by 3 bases and J by 0 bases; unmatched bases: 6. CDR3 DNA: TGCGCCAGCAGTCAGGGACAGGGGGTCACTATGAACACTGAAGCTTTCTTT. It is translated as CASSQGQGVTMNTEAFF.